What follows describes a single T cell receptor (beta chain). Its target is unknown. Clones were read by immunoSEQ multiplex PCR, and TCRdb kept only the in-frame ones, dropping some. The sample holds under 25,000 clones, 95% to 98% seen once. This specimen belongs to a study of T cells in tuberculosis. The CDR3 consists of 14 residues. V lost 7 bases and J lost 7; bases outside the gene matches: 7. Germline values: CDR1 MNHEY, CDR2 SVGAGI. Adolescents were screened for latent TB by skin test and IGRA. General study points: The TCR-beta difference was not significant; alpha differences partly reflected length. Classification accuracy was about 85% (AUROC 0.90) with the GMM-specific repertoire.

J is TRBJ1-6 and V is TRBV6-5; TRBD1 agrees at 7 bases. Source material: PBMCs. This clonotype was sampled from a donor aged 10 to 29 with latent tuberculosis or without tuberculosis infection. The CDR3 nucleotides are TGTGCCAGCAACAGACAGGGTATGAATTCACCCCTCCACTTT. Translated: CASNRQGMNSPLHF.